This T cell receptor beta chain was identified in a study of T cell repertoires in cytomegalovirus infection. As to this clonotype: What it recognizes is unknown.

TCRdb reprocessed the reads via MiXCR and lists one record per CDR3 protein. The profile shows fewer than 1,000,000 distinct CDR3 sequences, around 30% of them singletons. This specimen was cultured CD8+ T cells from PBMCs, taken from culture after CMV antigen stimulation. This receptor was identified in a human donor in good health (CMV status not recorded). Some clones in this sample may be carry-over from other donors' samples.

The CDR3 region has the DNA TGTGCCAGCAATGAAGAGAGAGGGGGGGCAATACGCAATGAGCAGTTCTTC. It translates to CASNEERGGAIRNEQFF. This chain uses TRBV28 with TRBJ2-1, with a weak D call TRBD2 (7 bases). The CDR3 runs 17 residues. The V gene's germline CDR1 is MDHEN and CDR2 SYDVKM. Trimming cost V 7 bases and J 6 bases, with 25 bases left between them.